This is a list of T cell receptor beta chains from one sample in a study of blood T cell repertoires in COVID-19. Produced via immunoSEQ multiplex PCR; TCRdb's table is partial and in-frame only. The data contain roughly 200,000 clones, 70% to 90% of them seen just once; the ten biggest clones take up 18%. Material: peripheral blood. These TCRs come from a man between 45 and 60 years old with COVID-19, enrolled during active disease. CDR3s include the opening cysteine and the closing phenylalanine or tryptophan.

TRBV6-4 16 CASSRTSGGVDNEQFF
TRBV21-1 21 CASSPQGFGLAGGAPSDTQYF
TRBV30 15 CAWSVRTGSNSPLHF
TRBV11-1 13 CASSLASGGEQYF
TRBV6-5 14 CASSQNRGGETQYF
TRBV19 12 CASRPGGDWEYF
TRBV4-2 19 CASSQDGARNPSYNQPQHF
TRBV16 13 CASSQWGLQPQHF
TRBV7-2 14 CASSRGGGYNEQFF
TRBV5-8 16 CASSWLTGEKGQPQHF
TRBV19 13 CASNLAGGLEQFF
TRBV10-3 15 CAISGGTTSTDTQYF
TRBV7-8 15 CASSLSGLAYDEQFF
TRBV9 14 CASSVGQGRGGYTF
TRBV7-2 15 CASSWATSGANVLTF
TRBV24-1 19 CATSDSLTSGGAPGETQYF
TRBV6-6 14 CASSRGPNTGELFF
TRBV2 11 CASSESGTEYF
TRBV19 14 CASSILGGSTEAFF
TRBV5-6 15 CASSWRETLTYEQYF
TRBV9 13 CASSETGAYGYTF
TRBV7-3 14 CASSVTRGEDTQYF
TRBV4-3 18 CASSRLTGDNLFDNEQFF
TRBV29-1 15 CSGRKAGGLLNEQFF
TRBV10-3 14 CAISPDRVTDTQYF
TRBV12-3/TRBV12-4 13 CASSFKGGYIQYF
TRBV16 15 CASSEQGVTGNTIYF
TRBV29-1 16 CSVGGLAGRSYNEQFF
TRBV7-9 13 CASRATGGNEAFF
TRBV5-1 15 CASSWGLQGSETQYF
TRBV14 15 CASSHPGQHYNEQFF
TRBV5-1 14 CASSLSSGSDEQYF
TRBV27 14 CASRTHGGSDEQYF
TRBV20-1 11 CSARVQDTQYF
TRBV3-1/TRBV3-2 17 CASSQDRDSSNTGELFF
TRBV3-1/TRBV3-2 13 CASSLYASGTQYF
TRBV28 16 CASSPGVGGSYNEQFF
TRBV11-2 15 CASSLERGRNYGYTF
TRBV3-1/TRBV3-2 16 CASSQAGTGSGNTIYF
TRBV29-1 14 CSAPKGGPNEKLFF
TRBV10-3 15 CAISVGGGLTDTQYF
TRBV11-2 15 CASSPRSRDNNEQFF
TRBV7-9 13 CASSLDHRQPQHF
TRBV3-1/TRBV3-2 16 CASSQGTGGVNTEAFF
TRBV9 18 CASSPTVRTSFGSYEQYF
TRBV5-1 13 CASSLIQGHEQYF